This T cell receptor beta chain comes out of a study of cytomegalovirus exposure and HLA in healthy donors. Amplification used 60 Vbeta primers and 13 Jbeta primers. Assay: immunoSEQ multiplex PCR; the TCRdb copy retains only in-frame clones and omits some. This sample has roughly 49,000 clones, with around 73% found just once. Findings and caveats of the study: Rarity characterized most TCR sequences, yet some public TCRs appeared in many donors.

Points on this clone: What it binds is unknown.

This CDR3 is 14 amino acids long. Germline values: CDR1 KGHSH, CDR2 LQKENI. Trimming stripped 2 bases from V and 2 bases from J, with 9 bases between. This clonotype was sampled from a woman aged 40 to 55 in good health and CMV-seropositive. The material sequenced was PBMCs. This chain connects TRBV18 to TRBJ2-5; D call uncertain. CDR3 nucleotides: TGTGCCAGCTCACCAGCGCAACCACAAGAGACCCAGTACTTC. Translating it yields CASSPAQPQETQYF.